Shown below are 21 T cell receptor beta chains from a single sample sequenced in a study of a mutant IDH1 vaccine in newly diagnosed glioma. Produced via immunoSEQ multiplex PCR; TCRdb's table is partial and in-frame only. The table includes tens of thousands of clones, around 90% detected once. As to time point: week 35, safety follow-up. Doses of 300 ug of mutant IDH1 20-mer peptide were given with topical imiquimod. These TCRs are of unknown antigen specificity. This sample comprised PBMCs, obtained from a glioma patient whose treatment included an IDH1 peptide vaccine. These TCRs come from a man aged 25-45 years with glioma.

CDR3 in DNA: TGCGCCAGCAGCTACGGGAGCTCCTATAATTCACCCCTCCACTTT. Its translation is CASSYGSSYNSPLHF. The J gene is TRBJ1-6, the V gene TRBV5-1; D is unclear. Germline V gene lookup returns CDR1 SGHRS and CDR2 YFSETQ. The CDR3 spans 15 residues. The V end lost 3 bases, the J end lost 0 bases, and 7 bases lay between the germline ends.

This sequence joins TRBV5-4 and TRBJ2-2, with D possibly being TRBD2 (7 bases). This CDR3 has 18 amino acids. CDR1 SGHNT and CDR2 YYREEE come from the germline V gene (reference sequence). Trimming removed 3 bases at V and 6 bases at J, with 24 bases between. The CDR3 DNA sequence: TGTGCCAGCAGCTCGTCGGGGGGCTTTACGGCGGGAGCCGGGGAGCTGTTTTTT. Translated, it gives CASSSSGGFTAGAGELFF.

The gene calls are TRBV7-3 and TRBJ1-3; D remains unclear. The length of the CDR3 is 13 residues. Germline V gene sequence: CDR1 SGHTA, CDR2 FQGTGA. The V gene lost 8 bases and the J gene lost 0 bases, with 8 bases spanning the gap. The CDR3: CASGPSSGNTIYF. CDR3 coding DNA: TGTGCCAGCGGACCAAGCTCTGGAAACACCATATATTTT.

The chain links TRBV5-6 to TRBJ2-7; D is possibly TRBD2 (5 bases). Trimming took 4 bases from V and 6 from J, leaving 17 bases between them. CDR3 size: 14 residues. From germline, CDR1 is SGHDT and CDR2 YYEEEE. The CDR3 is CASSPGPGNREQYF. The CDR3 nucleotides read TGTGCCAGCAGCCCAGGTCCGGGGAATCGCGAGCAGTACTTC.

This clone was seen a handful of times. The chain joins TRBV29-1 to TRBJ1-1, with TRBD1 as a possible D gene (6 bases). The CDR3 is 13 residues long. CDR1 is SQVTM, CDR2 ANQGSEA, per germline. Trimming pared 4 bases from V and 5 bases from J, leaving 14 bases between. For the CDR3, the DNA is TGCAGCGTTGCACAGGGCTATAGGACTGAAGCTTTCTTT. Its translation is CSVAQGYRTEAFF.

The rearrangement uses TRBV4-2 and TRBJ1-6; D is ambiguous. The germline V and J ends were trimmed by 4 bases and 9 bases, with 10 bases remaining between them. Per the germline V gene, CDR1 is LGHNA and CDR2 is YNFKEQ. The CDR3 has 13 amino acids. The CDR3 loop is CASSPKFGSPLHF. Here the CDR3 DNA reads TGTGCCAGCAGCCCCAAGTTCGGTTCACCCCTCCACTTT.

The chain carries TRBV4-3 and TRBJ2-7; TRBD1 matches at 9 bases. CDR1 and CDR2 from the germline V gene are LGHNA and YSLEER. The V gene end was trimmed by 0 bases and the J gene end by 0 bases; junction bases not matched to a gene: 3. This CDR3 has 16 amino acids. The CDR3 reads CASSQDGGQGSYEQYF. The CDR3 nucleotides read TGCGCCAGCAGCCAAGATGGGGGACAGGGCTCCTACGAGCAGTACTTC.

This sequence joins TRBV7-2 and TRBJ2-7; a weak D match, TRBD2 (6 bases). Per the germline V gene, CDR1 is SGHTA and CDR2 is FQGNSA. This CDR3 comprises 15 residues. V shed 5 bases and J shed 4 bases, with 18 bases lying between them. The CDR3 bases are TGTGCCAGCAGCCCCAATCCCGGGACTGCATACGAGCAGTACTTC. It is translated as CASSPNPGTAYEQYF.

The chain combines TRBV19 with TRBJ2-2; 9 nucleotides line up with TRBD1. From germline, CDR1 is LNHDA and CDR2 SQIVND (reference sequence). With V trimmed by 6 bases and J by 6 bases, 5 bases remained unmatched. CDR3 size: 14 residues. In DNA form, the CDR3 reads TGTGCCAGTAGCACAGGGGGCCGGGCCGGGGAGCTGTTTTTT. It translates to CASSTGGRAGELFF. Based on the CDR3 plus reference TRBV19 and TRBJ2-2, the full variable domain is DGGITQSPKYLFRKEGQNVTLSCEQNLNHDAMYWYRQDPGQGLRLIYYSQIVNDFQKGDIAEGYSVSREKKESFPLTVTSAQKNPTAFYLCASSTGGRAGELFFGEGSRLTVL.

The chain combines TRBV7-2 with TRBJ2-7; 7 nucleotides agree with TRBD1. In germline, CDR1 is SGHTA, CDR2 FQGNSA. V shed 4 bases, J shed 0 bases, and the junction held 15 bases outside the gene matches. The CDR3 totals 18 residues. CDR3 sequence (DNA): TGTGCCAGCAGCTCGCGACGACAGGGTCCAGGCCTCTCCTACGAGCAGTACTTC. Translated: CASSSRRQGPGLSYEQYF.

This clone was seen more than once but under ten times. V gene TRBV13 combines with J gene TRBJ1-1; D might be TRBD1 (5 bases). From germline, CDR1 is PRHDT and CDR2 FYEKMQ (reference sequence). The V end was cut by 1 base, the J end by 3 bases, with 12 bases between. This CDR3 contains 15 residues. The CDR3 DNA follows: TGTGCCAGCAGCTTAGCCGGGACGGGATACACTGAAGCTTTCTTT. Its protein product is CASSLAGTGYTEAFF.

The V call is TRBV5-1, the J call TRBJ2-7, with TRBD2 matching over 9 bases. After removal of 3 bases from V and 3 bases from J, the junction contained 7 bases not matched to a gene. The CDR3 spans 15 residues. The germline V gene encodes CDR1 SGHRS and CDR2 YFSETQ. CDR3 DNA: TGCGCCAGCAGCTCGTCTAGCGGGATAGACTACGAGCAGTACTTC. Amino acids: CASSSSSGIDYEQYF.

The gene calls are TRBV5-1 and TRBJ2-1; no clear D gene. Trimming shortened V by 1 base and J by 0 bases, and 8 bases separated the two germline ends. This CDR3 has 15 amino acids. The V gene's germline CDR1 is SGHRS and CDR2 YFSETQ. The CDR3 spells CASSLRESSYNEQFF. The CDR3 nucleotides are TGCGCCAGCAGCTTGCGTGAGAGCTCCTACAATGAGCAGTTCTTC.

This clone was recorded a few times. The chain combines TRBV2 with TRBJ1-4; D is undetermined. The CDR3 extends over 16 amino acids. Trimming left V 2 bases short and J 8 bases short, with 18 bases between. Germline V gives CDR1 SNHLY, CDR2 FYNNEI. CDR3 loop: CASSENLPVLSEKLFF. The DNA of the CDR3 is TGTGCCAGCAGTGAAAATTTGCCAGTTTTAAGCGAAAAACTGTTTTTT. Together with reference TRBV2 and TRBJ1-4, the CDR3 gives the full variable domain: EPEVTQTPSHQVTQMGQEVILRCVPISNHLYFYWYRQILGQKVEFLVSFYNNEISEKSEIFDDQFSVERPDGSNFTLKIRSTKLEDSAMYFCASSENLPVLSEKLFFGSGTQLSVL.

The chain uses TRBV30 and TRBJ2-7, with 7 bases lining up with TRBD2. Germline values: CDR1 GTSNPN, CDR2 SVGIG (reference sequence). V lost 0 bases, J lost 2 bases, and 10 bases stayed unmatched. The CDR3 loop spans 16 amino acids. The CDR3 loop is CAWSVHSGTTAYEQYF. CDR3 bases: TGTGCCTGGAGTGTACATTCCGGGACTACCGCCTACGAGCAGTACTTC.

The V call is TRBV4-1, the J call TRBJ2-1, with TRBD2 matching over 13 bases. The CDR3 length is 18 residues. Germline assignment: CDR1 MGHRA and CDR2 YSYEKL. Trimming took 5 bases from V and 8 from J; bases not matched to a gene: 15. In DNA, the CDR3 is TGCGCCAGCAGCTCACGACTAGCGGGAGGCTTTAGAGGTCATGAGCAGTTCTTC. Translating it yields CASSSRLAGGFRGHEQFF.

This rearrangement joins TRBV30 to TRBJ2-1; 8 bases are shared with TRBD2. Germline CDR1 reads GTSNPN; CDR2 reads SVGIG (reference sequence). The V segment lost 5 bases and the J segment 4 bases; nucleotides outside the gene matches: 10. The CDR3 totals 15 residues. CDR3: CAWGPGLGLYNEQFF. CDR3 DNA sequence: TGTGCCTGGGGCCCGGGACTAGGATTATACAATGAGCAGTTCTTC.

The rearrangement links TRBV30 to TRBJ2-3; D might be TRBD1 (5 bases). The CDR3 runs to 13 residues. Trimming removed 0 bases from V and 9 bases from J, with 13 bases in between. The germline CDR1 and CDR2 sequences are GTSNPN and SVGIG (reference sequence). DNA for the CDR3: TGTGCCTGGAGTGTACAGGTGGGGTGGACGCAGTATTTT. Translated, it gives CAWSVQVGWTQYF.

The CDR3, as DNA: TGTGCCAGCAGCTTAGATAGCCTACAAAACAATGAGCAGTTCTTC. Amino acid sequence: CASSLDSLQNNEQFF. The chain joins TRBV11-3 to TRBJ2-1; D unclear. Germline CDR1 is SGHNT and CDR2 is YENEEA. This CDR3 spans 15 amino acids. Trimming stripped 0 bases from V and 5 bases from J, with 11 bases between.

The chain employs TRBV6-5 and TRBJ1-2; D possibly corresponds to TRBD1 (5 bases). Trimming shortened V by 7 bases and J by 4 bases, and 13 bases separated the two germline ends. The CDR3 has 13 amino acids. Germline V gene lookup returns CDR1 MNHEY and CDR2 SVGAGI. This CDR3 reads CASKISGSYGYTF. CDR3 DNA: TGTGCCAGCAAAATATCAGGGAGCTATGGCTACACCTTC.

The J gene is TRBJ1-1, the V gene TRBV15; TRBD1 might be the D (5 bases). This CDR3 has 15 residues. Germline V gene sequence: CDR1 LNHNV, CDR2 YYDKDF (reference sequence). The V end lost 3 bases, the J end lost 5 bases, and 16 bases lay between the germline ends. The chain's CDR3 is CATSRGGSGKTEAFF. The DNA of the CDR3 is TGTGCCACCAGCAGGGGGGGGTCAGGGAAAACTGAAGCTTTCTTT.